This TCR beta chain came from a study of blood T cell repertoires in COVID-19. Clones were sequenced by immunoSEQ multiplex PCR, and TCRdb holds only the in-frame ones, with some missing. The profile shows some 75,000 clones, more than 65% of them singletons. This CDR3 region has 17 residues. V gave up 8 bases and J gave up 2 bases, with 22 bases separating them. CDR1 is MGHDK and CDR2 is SYGVNS in the germline V gene. The sample comprised peripheral blood. The chain employs TRBV25-1 and TRBJ2-4; a weak D match, TRBD2 (7 bases). The source is a woman of 80 years or more with active or convalescent COVID-19. The CDR3 spells CASRAVGGVGSKNIQYF. The CDR3 DNA follows: TGTGCCAGCCGAGCTGTAGGGGGGGTAGGGTCCAAAAACATTCAGTACTTC.